This T cell receptor (beta chain) is from a study of blood T cell repertoires in COVID-19. Produced via immunoSEQ multiplex PCR; TCRdb's table is partial and in-frame only. This sample yields around 100,000 clones, of which 70% to 90% are seen a single time; 1.7% belongs to the top ten. The trim removed 9 bases at V and 6 bases at J, leaving 15 bases unmatched. Looked up from germline, CDR1 is LGHNT and CDR2 is FRNRAP. The CDR3 contains 17 residues. Material for sequencing was peripheral blood. This receptor was obtained from an elderly man with acute or convalescent COVID-19. V and J are TRBV12-5 and TRBJ2-3, with 13 positions matching TRBD2. Here the CDR3 DNA reads TGTGCTAGGACCAACCTACGGGGACTAGCGGGAATTGATACGCAGTATTTT. Residues: CARTNLRGLAGIDTQYF.